Listed below are T cell receptor beta chains from one sample, sequenced in a study of graft-versus-host responses after intestinal transplantation. Measured with immunoSEQ multiplex PCR; TCRdb has only the in-frame clones, and not every one. In the table there are around 100,000 clones, 80% to 95% of which are singletons. No antigen has been assigned to these receptors. The sequenced sample was unstimulated CD8+ T cells sorted from spleen or lymph node cells, obtained before intestinal transplant. These TCRs come from a human donor who received an intestinal transplant. CDR3s include the opening cysteine and the closing phenylalanine or tryptophan. The order of the fields is V gene, D gene, J gene, clone size, CDR3 DNA, CDR3 protein. D genes are given only for firm matches. Part of the rows lack a size; the others show once, few, many or a class for expanded clones.

v_call: TRBV9
d_call: -
j_call: TRBJ2-1
clone_size: -
cdr3_nt: TGTGCCAGCAGCGTAGACGACCCGCACGGCCCTTACAATGAGCAGTTCTTC
cdr3_aa: CASSVDDPHGPYNEQFF

v_call: TRBV10-2
d_call: TRBD1
j_call: TRBJ2-6
clone_size: -
cdr3_nt: TGCGCCAGCCAAAGGGACAGGGGGCGCCTCGGGGCCAACGTCCTGACTTTC
cdr3_aa: CASQRDRGRLGANVLTF

v_call: TRBV9
d_call: TRBD2
j_call: TRBJ2-3
clone_size: -
cdr3_nt: TGTGCCAGCAGCGTAGTTGAGCGGGGGGGCGCAGATACGCAGTATTTT
cdr3_aa: CASSVVERGGADTQYF

v_call: TRBV19
d_call: -
j_call: TRBJ1-1
clone_size: -
cdr3_nt: TGTGCCAGTAGTATATATCTAACGCCGGGCGCTGAAGCTTTCTTT
cdr3_aa: CASSIYLTPGAEAFF

v_call: TRBV7-9
d_call: TRBD2
j_call: TRBJ2-3
clone_size: once
cdr3_nt: TGTGCCAGCAGCGGAGGCACTAGCGGGGCCTACACAGATACGCAGTATTTT
cdr3_aa: CASSGGTSGAYTDTQYF

v_call: TRBV4-1
d_call: -
j_call: TRBJ1-2
clone_size: -
cdr3_nt: TGCGCCAGCAGCCAAGGACCGCAGGACTATGGCTACACCTTC
cdr3_aa: CASSQGPQDYGYTF

v_call: TRBV4-1
d_call: -
j_call: TRBJ2-2
clone_size: once
cdr3_nt: TGCGCCAGCAGCCAAGAAGGGGGACCTAACACCGGGGAGCTGTTTTTT
cdr3_aa: CASSQEGGPNTGELFF

v_call: TRBV6-5
d_call: -
j_call: TRBJ1-2
clone_size: -
cdr3_nt: TGTGCCAGCAGCCCCTCTGAGGGACACTATGGCTACACCTTC
cdr3_aa: CASSPSEGHYGYTF

v_call: TRBV2
d_call: -
j_call: TRBJ2-7
clone_size: -
cdr3_nt: TGTGCCAGCAGTGAAGCGCTTCGGGGCAGGGGGGAAAACGAGCAGTACTTC
cdr3_aa: CASSEALRGRGENEQYF

v_call: TRBV4-1
d_call: -
j_call: TRBJ2-1
clone_size: once
cdr3_nt: TGCGCCAGCAGCCCAGGAGGATACAATGAGCAGTTCTTC
cdr3_aa: CASSPGGYNEQFF

v_call: TRBV14
d_call: TRBD1
j_call: TRBJ2-7
clone_size: -
cdr3_nt: TGTGCCAGCAGCCCTATCGAGGGGGCGACCTACGAGCAGTACTTC
cdr3_aa: CASSPIEGATYEQYF

v_call: TRBV6-5
d_call: TRBD1
j_call: TRBJ1-5
clone_size: -
cdr3_nt: TGTGCCAGCAGTGACTGGGACAGTAATCAGCCCCAGCATTTT
cdr3_aa: CASSDWDSNQPQHF

v_call: TRBV4-1
d_call: -
j_call: TRBJ2-3
clone_size: -
cdr3_nt: TGCGCCAGCAGAGACAGCGGCGGCTCAGATACGCAGTATTTT
cdr3_aa: CASRDSGGSDTQYF

v_call: TRBV2
d_call: TRBD1
j_call: TRBJ1-6
clone_size: -
cdr3_nt: TGTGCCAGCAGTGAGTGGGACAGGGACAATTCACCCCTCCACTTT
cdr3_aa: CASSEWDRDNSPLHF

v_call: TRBV2
d_call: -
j_call: TRBJ2-3
clone_size: -
cdr3_nt: TGTGCCAGCAGTGGAGGCTCTCTTGGCACAGATACGCAGTATTTT
cdr3_aa: CASSGGSLGTDTQYF

v_call: TRBV7-3
d_call: -
j_call: TRBJ2-2
clone_size: -
cdr3_nt: TGTGCCAGCAGCTTTGGCGGCAGGGGAACCGGGGAGCTGTTTTTT
cdr3_aa: CASSFGGRGTGELFF

v_call: TRBV29-1
d_call: TRBD1
j_call: TRBJ1-2
clone_size: -
cdr3_nt: TGCAGCGTTAAGGAGGACAGGGCGGGCTACACCTTC
cdr3_aa: CSVKEDRAGYTF

v_call: TRBV14
d_call: TRBD2
j_call: TRBJ2-1
clone_size: -
cdr3_nt: TGTGCCAGCAGCCCTCTAGCGGGGGGGCCTGATGAGCAGTTCTTC
cdr3_aa: CASSPLAGGPDEQFF

v_call: TRBV2
d_call: -
j_call: TRBJ2-7
clone_size: -
cdr3_nt: TGTGCCAGCAGTTATGACCCGCGGGGGCACCCCTACGAGCAGTACTTC
cdr3_aa: CASSYDPRGHPYEQYF

v_call: TRBV6-1
d_call: -
j_call: TRBJ2-7
clone_size: -
cdr3_nt: TGTGCCAGCAGTGAAATGGTCGGAGTCCCCCCCTACGAGCAGTACTTC
cdr3_aa: CASSEMVGVPPYEQYF

v_call: TRBV7-9
d_call: -
j_call: TRBJ1-3
clone_size: few
cdr3_nt: TGTGCCAGCAGCACCAGGGAAGCTGGAAACACCATATATTTT
cdr3_aa: CASSTREAGNTIYF

v_call: TRBV9
d_call: -
j_call: TRBJ1-1
clone_size: -
cdr3_nt: TGTGCCAGCAGCGAAGGTGGGGGGATGAACACTGAAGCTTTCTTT
cdr3_aa: CASSEGGGMNTEAFF

v_call: TRBV12-5
d_call: -
j_call: TRBJ2-3
clone_size: -
cdr3_nt: TGTGCTAGTGACCATGAGGGGATCATCACAGATACGCAGTATTTT
cdr3_aa: CASDHEGIITDTQYF

v_call: TRBV5-5
d_call: -
j_call: TRBJ2-2
clone_size: -
cdr3_nt: TGTGCCAGCAGCTGGAAGGACAGCGAGTACACCGGGGAGCTGTTTTTT
cdr3_aa: CASSWKDSEYTGELFF

v_call: TRBV19
d_call: TRBD1
j_call: TRBJ2-1
clone_size: -
cdr3_nt: TGTGCCAGTAGCCTCCGGGACAGTTACAATGAGCAGTTCTTC
cdr3_aa: CASSLRDSYNEQFF

v_call: TRBV30
d_call: -
j_call: TRBJ2-2
clone_size: -
cdr3_nt: TGTGCCTGGAGTCCTGGGTCTCCGACGGGCACCGGGGAGCTGTTTTTT
cdr3_aa: CAWSPGSPTGTGELFF

v_call: TRBV10-1
d_call: -
j_call: TRBJ1-5
clone_size: -
cdr3_nt: TGCGCCAGCAGTGAGAGGGGGTACAATCAGCCCCAGCATTTT
cdr3_aa: CASSERGYNQPQHF

v_call: TRBV30
d_call: -
j_call: TRBJ1-2
clone_size: -
cdr3_nt: TGTGCATGGAGTGTACCCGAAATCTGGCCTGGCTACACCTTC
cdr3_aa: CAWSVPEIWPGYTF